A single sample gave rise to the 18 T cell receptor beta chains below, sequenced in a study of T cell responses to AZD1222 COVID-19 vaccine. The assay was immunoSEQ multiplex PCR, and TCRdb's table has in-frame clones only and misses some. The sample has about 75,000 clones, around 86% seen once; the top ten hold around 18%. The specimen was peripheral blood, collected 28 days after the second AZD1222 dose. Receptors were obtained from an adult who received the AZD1222 COVID-19 vaccine.

The chain uses TRBV10-3 and TRBJ1-1; TRBD1 is a possible D gene (6 bases). The CDR3 has 16 residues. The V and J ends lost 8 bases and 3 bases respectively, with 22 bases between them. The V gene's germline CDR1 is ENHRY and CDR2 SYGVKD. This CDR3 is CAIRDTSLGRDTEAFF. The CDR3 region has the DNA TGTGCCATCCGGGACACCTCGCTTGGGAGGGACACTGAAGCTTTCTTT.

This sequence joins TRBV9 and TRBJ2-7; 7 bases line up with TRBD1. Per germline, CDR1 SGDLS and CDR2 YYNGEE. CDR3 length: 14 amino acids. J gave up 5 bases and V 3 bases, and 8 bases lay outside the gene matches. DNA for the CDR3: TGTGCCAGCAGCGCAGAGGGACAGAGCAACGAGCAGTACTTC. Translated, it gives CASSAEGQSNEQYF.

This clone was counted only a few times. The chain carries TRBV27 and TRBJ1-1; no reliable D call. CDR1 MNHEY and CDR2 SMNVEV come from the germline V gene (reference sequence). V gave up 6 bases and J gave up 2 bases, with 19 bases separating them. The length of the CDR3 is 16 residues. This CDR3 is CASRPYLFTGNTEAFF. The CDR3 DNA follows: TGTGCCAGCAGACCCTACCTATTCACGGGAAACACTGAAGCTTTCTTT.

This rearrangement joins TRBV6-5 to TRBJ1-1; D is uncertain. V lost 0 bases to trimming and J lost 1 base, with 6 bases between them. Looked up from germline, CDR1 is MNHEY and CDR2 is SVGAGI. This CDR3 contains 14 residues. CDR3: CASSYSGGNTEAFF. The CDR3 DNA reads TGTGCCAGCAGTTACTCGGGTGGGAACACTGAAGCTTTCTTT.

J is TRBJ1-1 and V is TRBV25-1; D call uncertain. CDR1 is MGHDK and CDR2 is SYGVNS in the germline V gene. Trimming stripped 5 bases from V and 7 bases from J, with 14 bases between. The CDR3 loop spans 13 amino acids. The DNA for the CDR3 is TGTGCCAGCAGTACTTGGCATAGCCATGAAGCTTTCTTT. Protein: CASSTWHSHEAFF.

This rearrangement joins TRBV28 to TRBJ2-3; possible D gene TRBD1, 5 bases. The CDR3 has 16 residues. Germline V gene lookup returns CDR1 MDHEN and CDR2 SYDVKM. V was trimmed by 10 bases and J by 0 bases, leaving 20 bases between them. This CDR3 is CATTPVGQLSTDTQYF. The CDR3 DNA follows: TGTGCCACCACGCCGGTGGGGCAGCTCAGCACAGATACGCAGTATTTT.

This chain uses TRBV7-2 with TRBJ1-6; TRBD1 agrees at 9 bases. V dropped 5 bases and J dropped 6; count of bases not matched to a gene: 5. Germline values: CDR1 SGHTA, CDR2 FQGNSA. CDR3 length: 15 residues. In DNA, the CDR3 is TGTGCCAGCAGCACCGACAGGGGGAGTAATTCACCCCTCCACTTT. Protein: CASSTDRGSNSPLHF.

The chain has TRBV6-6 and TRBJ1-4; TRBD1 is a possible D gene (6 bases). Trimming removed 7 bases from V and 7 bases from J, with 13 bases in between. Looked up from germline, CDR1 is MNHNY and CDR2 is SVGAGI (reference sequence). The CDR3 has 13 residues. The CDR3 DNA is TGTGCCAGCAACCAGGGGAGGGGTGAAAAACTGTTTTTT. It specifies CASNQGRGEKLFF.

The chain carries TRBV29-1 and TRBJ2-3, with a tentative D call TRBD2 (5 bases). V was cut by 0 bases and J by 11 bases, with 15 bases left in between. The germline V gene encodes CDR1 SQVTM and CDR2 ANQGSEA. This CDR3 is 13 amino acids long. The CDR3 is CSVEEDGLPRQYF. The CDR3 bases are TGCAGCGTTGAAGAGGACGGACTCCCCCGGCAGTATTTT.

The V and J genes are TRBV15 and TRBJ1-2; TRBD1 is a possible D gene (5 bases). Germline CDR1 reads LNHNV; CDR2 reads YYDKDF (reference sequence). The CDR3 sequence is 16 residues long. V lost 2 bases to trimming and J lost 8 bases, with 21 bases between them. CDR3 in DNA: TGTGCCACCAGCAGACTTGGCAGGGCCCGGGTGAGGGGCTACACCTTC. It codes for CATSRLGRARVRGYTF.

CDR3 region: CASSLGTGGFNGYTF. CDR3 sequence (DNA): TGTGCCAGCAGCTTGGGGACAGGGGGCTTCAATGGCTACACCTTC. The V gene is TRBV7-2, the J gene TRBJ1-2, with 12 bases lining up with TRBD1. CDR1 is SGHTA, CDR2 FQGNSA, per germline. V lost 3 bases and J lost 6; bases outside the gene matches: 5. The CDR3 is 15 amino acids.

This chain joins TRBV28 and TRBJ2-5; D is unclear. Trimming took 3 bases from V and 2 from J, leaving 10 bases between them. The CDR3 is made up of 14 amino acids. CDR1 is MDHEN and CDR2 is SYDVKM in the germline V gene. The CDR3, as DNA: TGTGCCAGCAGTTTGGCTCAAGTTCAAGAGACCCAGTACTTC. This translates into CASSLAQVQETQYF.

The chain links TRBV6-5 to TRBJ2-3; tentative D call: TRBD2 (5 bases). Trimming pared 2 bases from V and 2 bases from J, leaving 11 bases between. CDR3 length equals 15 residues. From germline, CDR1 is MNHEY and CDR2 SVGAGI. The CDR3 DNA is TGTGCCAGCAGTTACGGAACTAGAGACACAGATACGCAGTATTTT. Amino acids: CASSYGTRDTDTQYF.

This clone was seen a single time. V gene TRBV3-1 (or the pseudogene TRBV3-2) combines with J gene TRBJ1-6, with 7 bases aligning to TRBD1. From germline, CDR1 is LGHDT and CDR2 YNNKEL (reference sequence). V shed 4 bases, J shed 7 bases, and the junction held 7 bases outside the gene matches. The CDR3 is 15 residues long. The CDR3 protein is CASSPQTGQNSPLHF. CDR3 in DNA: TGTGCCAGCAGCCCCCAGACGGGACAGAATTCACCCCTCCACTTT.

The chain employs TRBV9 and TRBJ2-2, with TRBD1 matching over 11 bases. Germline trimming cut 4 bases from V and 5 bases from J; bases unmatched to any gene: 13. The CDR3 consists of 18 residues. Germline lookup yields CDR1 SGDLS and CDR2 YYNGEE. In DNA, the CDR3 is TGTGCCAGCAGCTTCAAGACCGGACAGGGGGCCACGACCGGGGAGCTGTTTTTT. Translated: CASSFKTGQGATTGELFF.

The chain couples TRBV5-6 to TRBJ1-6; no clear D. Germline-derived CDR1 and CDR2 are SGHDT and YYEEEE. Trimming removed 2 bases from V and 10 bases from J, with 13 bases in between. This CDR3 is 14 amino acids long. CDR3: CASSLADRGSPLHF. The CDR3 nucleotides read TGTGCCAGCAGCTTAGCGGACCGCGGGTCACCCCTCCACTTT.

This sequence joins TRBV12-3 or TRBV12-4 and TRBJ1-1; possibly TRBD1 for D (5 bases). CDR3 length equals 13 residues. The V and J ends lost 3 bases and 6 bases respectively, with 11 bases between them. CDR3 nucleotide sequence: TGTGCCAGCAGTTTCGGGGGTCCCGCTGAAGCTTTCTTT. It codes for CASSFGGPAEAFF.

The chain recombines TRBV19 with TRBJ1-5; TRBD1 might be the D (6 bases). V lost 7 bases to trimming and J lost 4 bases, with 14 bases between them. This CDR3 region has 14 residues. Germline V gene data show CDR1 as LNHDA and CDR2 as SQIVND (reference sequence). CDR3 DNA sequence: TGTGCCAGTACACCAAAACAGGGAAATCAGCCCCAGCATTTT. Protein: CASTPKQGNQPQHF.